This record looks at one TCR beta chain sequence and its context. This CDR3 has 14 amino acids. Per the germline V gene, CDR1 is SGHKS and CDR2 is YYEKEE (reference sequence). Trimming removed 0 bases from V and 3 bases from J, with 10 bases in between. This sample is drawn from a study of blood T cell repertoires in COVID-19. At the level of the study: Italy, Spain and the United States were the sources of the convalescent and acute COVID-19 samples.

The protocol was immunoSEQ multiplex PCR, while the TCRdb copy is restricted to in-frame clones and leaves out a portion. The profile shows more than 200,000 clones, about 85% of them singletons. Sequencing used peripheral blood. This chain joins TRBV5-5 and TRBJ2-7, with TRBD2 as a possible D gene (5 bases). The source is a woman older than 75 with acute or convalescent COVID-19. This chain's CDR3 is CASSLGPRDYEQYF. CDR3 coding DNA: TGTGCCAGCAGCTTGGGTCCACGGGACTACGAGCAGTACTTC.